A single sample gave rise to the 31 T cell receptor beta chains below, sequenced in a study of human T cells and chemical hapten exposure. The time point is: pre-sensitization, week 0. Regarding treatment: therapeutic diphenylcyclopropenone sensitization with weekly scalp DPC. Each CDR3 protein gets one entry after TCRdb re-called the RACE reads with MiXCR. The table lists tens of thousands of distinct CDR3 sequences, about 7% of them singletons. This material consisted of whole blood, taken in connection with sensitization to the hapten diphenylcyclopropenone (DPC). These receptors all come from a woman younger than 45 with alopecia areata. Some clones in this sample may be carry-over from other donors' samples.

Ten or more counts support this clonotype. This chain connects TRBV12-3 or TRBV12-4 to TRBJ2-2; D uncertain. This CDR3 region has 13 residues. Trimming removed 3 bases from V and 8 bases from J, with 10 bases in between. The chain's CDR3 is CASSFLGRGELFF. The CDR3 nucleotides read TGTGCCAGCAGTTTTTTGGGTCGGGGGGAGCTGTTTTTT.

This clonotype has a count of ten or more. The chain uses TRBV10-3 and TRBJ1-2; no reliable D call. This CDR3 spans 11 amino acids. Germline CDR1 is ENHRY and CDR2 is SYGVKD. The V end lost 8 bases, the J end lost 9 bases, and 13 bases lay between the germline ends. The CDR3 sequence: CAIAQGFRYTF. CDR3 DNA sequence: TGTGCCATCGCGCAAGGGTTTCGCTACACCTTC.

This clonotype was seen many times. The chain carries TRBV29-1 and TRBJ1-1; D is perhaps TRBD1 (6 bases). Per the germline V gene, CDR1 is SQVTM and CDR2 is ANQGSEA. The CDR3 runs to 13 residues. V was shortened by 7 bases and J by 0 bases, with 12 bases between the two germline ends. The CDR3 reads CSAWDKMNTEAFF. As DNA, the CDR3 is TGCAGCGCTTGGGACAAGATGAACACTGAAGCTTTCTTT.

Many counts were recorded for this clonotype. V is TRBV10-3 and J is TRBJ1-5, with D possibly TRBD1 on 6 matching bases. CDR1 and CDR2 from the germline V gene are ENHRY and SYGVKD. The CDR3 loop spans 15 amino acids. The V and J ends lost 4 bases and 6 bases respectively, with 16 bases between them. For the CDR3, the DNA is TGTGCCATCAGTGTGGTGGGGGGCGATGGTCAGCCCCAGCATTTT. Amino acid sequence: CAISVVGGDGQPQHF.

There are a few counts of this clonotype. The J gene is TRBJ1-5, the V gene TRBV20-1, with D tentatively TRBD1 (5 bases). V gave up 1 base and J gave up 5 bases, with 9 bases separating them. CDR1 is DFQATT, CDR2 SNEGSKA, per germline (reference sequence). This CDR3 has 13 amino acids. CDR3 sequence reads: CSARVGGDQPQHF. The CDR3 DNA is TGCAGTGCTAGAGTCGGGGGTGATCAGCCCCAGCATTTT.

This clonotype occurred a few times. The V gene is TRBV12-3 or TRBV12-4, the J gene TRBJ1-1; D ambiguous. The CDR3 runs 12 residues. Trimming left V 8 bases short and J 11 bases short, with 18 bases between. The DNA for the CDR3 is TGTGCCAGCTCTCCTTATCCGGGATGGGCTTTCTTT. As protein: CASSPYPGWAFF.

The chain uses TRBV11-2 and TRBJ1-6; 9 bases line up with TRBD1. The CDR3 has 17 amino acids. After removal of 0 bases from V and 7 bases from J, the junction contained 7 bases not matched to a gene. From germline, CDR1 is SGHAT and CDR2 FQNNGV. The CDR3: CASSLDRWTGVNSPLHF. CDR3 sequence (DNA): TGTGCCAGCAGCTTAGATCGGTGGACAGGGGTAAATTCACCCCTCCACTTT.

The table lists this clonotype with many counts. This sequence joins TRBV6-5 and TRBJ1-1, with D unresolved. The CDR3 is 14 residues long. V was cut by 3 bases and J by 1 base, with 9 bases left in between. CDR1 is MNHEY and CDR2 is SVGAGI in the germline V gene. CDR3 sequence reads: CASSYWAENTEAFF. The CDR3 DNA follows: TGTGCCAGCAGTTATTGGGCGGAGAACACTGAAGCTTTCTTT.

In this sample, this clonotype turned up many times. CDR3 coding DNA: TGCAGCGTTGAACTAGTGACAGATACGCAGTATTTT. Protein: CSVELVTDTQYF. The rearrangement uses TRBV29-1 and TRBJ2-3, with no clear D. The CDR3 is made up of 12 amino acids. Trimming took 2 bases from V and 3 from J, leaving 6 bases between them. From germline, CDR1 is SQVTM and CDR2 ANQGSEA.

This clonotype has just one count. A much larger clone sits a single nucleotide away, making a read error possible. The V gene is TRBV7-2, the J gene TRBJ2-7, with D possibly TRBD2 on 5 matching bases. The length of the CDR3 is 13 residues. Germline V gene sequence: CDR1 SGHTA, CDR2 FQGNSA. The germline V and J ends were trimmed by 8 bases and 6 bases, with 17 bases remaining between them. The CDR3 protein is CASGLIGRAEQYF. The CDR3 DNA sequence: TGTGCCAGCGGCCTTATAGGGCGGGCCGAGCAGTACTTC.

This clonotype was seen ten or more times. The chain links TRBV20-1 to TRBJ1-4; D gene ambiguous. Germline V gives CDR1 DFQATT, CDR2 SNEGSKA (reference sequence). The CDR3 has 10 amino acids. Trimming pared 3 bases from V and 8 bases from J, leaving 4 bases between. The CDR3, as DNA: TGCAGTGCTAGTGAGGAAAAACTGTTTTTT. Amino acid sequence: CSASEEKLFF.

In its sample, this clonotype was seen many times. The chain is built from TRBV11-2 and TRBJ2-3; D remains ambiguous. Trimming took 0 bases from V and 2 from J, leaving 6 bases between them. Per the germline V gene, CDR1 is SGHAT and CDR2 is FQNNGV. The CDR3 contains 14 residues. CDR3 sequence reads: CASSLDLITDTQYF. For the CDR3, the DNA is TGTGCCAGCAGCTTAGATCTGATCACAGATACGCAGTATTTT.

This clonotype has a count of ten or more. The chain couples TRBV11-2 to TRBJ2-1; TRBD2 matches 10 bases. With V trimmed by 5 bases and J by 4 bases, 14 bases remained unmatched. The CDR3 consists of 18 residues. Germline V CDR1 and CDR2: SGHAT, FQNNGV. The CDR3 region is CASSHPLAGEILYNEQFF. CDR3 nucleotide sequence: TGTGCCAGCAGCCACCCCCTAGCGGGGGAGATATTATACAATGAGCAGTTCTTC.

This clonotype was recorded many times. The chain combines TRBV9 with TRBJ1-5; no reliable D call. The CDR3 is 15 amino acids. Trimming took off 2 bases at V and 3 bases at J, with 12 bases between the two ends. Germline CDR1 is SGDLS and CDR2 is YYNGEE. CDR3 sequence reads: CASSVGVLNNQPQHF. The CDR3 DNA reads TGTGCCAGCAGCGTTGGGGTGTTAAACAATCAGCCCCAGCATTTT.

This clonotype was picked up many times. V usage is TRBV9 and J usage is TRBJ2-6; a weak D match, TRBD2 (7 bases). Germline V gene lookup returns CDR1 SGDLS and CDR2 YYNGEE. The CDR3 has 19 residues. Deletions cut 4 bases from V and 2 bases from J, with 22 bases between. CDR3 coding DNA: TGTGCCAGCAGCTCGACTACCCGGACGGGGGGCGCTGGGGCCAACGTCCTGACTTTC. Translation: CASSSTTRTGGAGANVLTF.

In its sample, this clonotype was seen a few times. The chain combines TRBV6-5 with TRBJ1-3; 7 positions match TRBD1. This CDR3 has 17 amino acids. Germline loops: CDR1 MNHEY, CDR2 SVGAGI. The V gene end was trimmed by 2 bases and the J gene end by 8 bases; junction bases not matched to a gene: 15. The CDR3: CASSYADRFPPRDTIYF. In nucleotides, the CDR3 is TGTGCCAGCAGTTACGCGGACAGGTTTCCACCCAGGGACACCATATATTTT.

This rearrangement joins TRBV5-1 to TRBJ1-1; D is perhaps TRBD1 (6 bases). CDR1 and CDR2 from the germline V gene are SGHRS and YFSETQ. CDR3 size: 15 residues. Trimming removed 0 bases at V and 3 bases at J, with 12 bases between. In DNA, the CDR3 is TGCGCCAGCAGCTTGGTGGGGAACAGGGACACTGAAGCTTTCTTT. The encoded protein is CASSLVGNRDTEAFF.

This clonotype was observed at least ten times. The chain employs TRBV7-2 and TRBJ2-2, with D perhaps matching TRBD1 or TRBD2 (5 bases each). Germline assignment: CDR1 SGHTA and CDR2 FQGNSA. CDR3 length: 16 amino acids. Trimming took 1 base from V and 2 from J, leaving 11 bases between them. The CDR3 DNA is TGTGCCAGCAGCTTAGATTGGGGGATCAACACCGGGGAGCTGTTTTTT. This sequence encodes CASSLDWGINTGELFF.

This clonotype has ten or more counts. Here the CDR3 reads CASSFPGGYGYTF. The DNA of the CDR3 is TGTGCCAGCAGTTTTCCCGGGGGCTATGGCTACACCTTC. The chain links TRBV12-3 or TRBV12-4 to TRBJ1-2; D may be TRBD1 (5 bases). The V end was cut by 3 bases, the J end by 4 bases, with 9 bases between. CDR3 length equals 13 residues.

At least ten counts were recorded for this clonotype. V gene TRBV2 combines with J gene TRBJ1-5; D ambiguous. The V and J ends lost 3 bases and 2 bases respectively, with 20 bases between them. Germline-derived CDR1 and CDR2 are SNHLY and FYNNEI. The CDR3 loop spans 18 amino acids. CDR3 protein: CASSDERRASLGNQPQHF. CDR3 nucleotide sequence: TGTGCCAGCAGTGATGAACGGAGGGCTTCCTTAGGCAATCAGCCCCAGCATTTT.

This clonotype was recorded many times. This chain connects TRBV29-1 to TRBJ2-1, with 9 bases matching TRBD1. The CDR3 is 13 residues long. The germline gives CDR1 SQVTM, CDR2 ANQGSEA. J lost 4 bases, V lost 8 bases, and 6 bases had no gene match. CDR3 region: CSLGQGTYNEQFF. CDR3 bases: TGCAGCTTGGGACAGGGAACATACAATGAGCAGTTCTTC.

This clonotype came up many times. The chain couples TRBV5-1 to TRBJ2-5; 7 bases align to TRBD1. Per germline, CDR1 SGHRS and CDR2 YFSETQ. With V trimmed by 4 bases and J by 2 bases, 2 bases remained unmatched. CDR3 length: 13 amino acids. Here the CDR3 reads CASSTGQQETQYF. The CDR3 DNA is TGCGCCAGCAGCACGGGACAGCAAGAGACCCAGTACTTC.

CDR3 in DNA: TGTGCCATCAATAGCGACAAGACCTCTGGAAACACCATATATTTT. This codes for CAINSDKTSGNTIYF. The chain links TRBV12-3 or TRBV12-4 to TRBJ1-3; unclear D gene. The CDR3 runs 15 residues. The V end was cut by 10 bases, the J end by 0 bases, with 16 bases between.

The gene calls are TRBV6-6 and TRBJ2-6, with 7 bases lining up with TRBD1. Per the germline V gene, CDR1 is MNHNY and CDR2 is SVGAGI (reference sequence). This CDR3 comprises 15 residues. With V trimmed by 6 bases and J by 2 bases, 4 bases remained unmatched. DNA of the CDR3: TGTGCCAGCAGACTTCAGGGGGCTGGGGCCAACGTCCTGACTTTC. Protein product: CASRLQGAGANVLTF.

J is TRBJ1-2 and V is TRBV30; TRBD1 matches 8 bases. From germline, CDR1 is GTSNPN and CDR2 SVGIG (reference sequence). The V gene end was trimmed by 1 base and the J gene end by 4 bases; junction bases not matched to a gene: 5. This CDR3 is built from 14 residues. This chain's CDR3 is CAWSGQGAGYGYTF. CDR3 in DNA: TGTGCCTGGAGTGGCCAGGGGGCGGGCTATGGCTACACCTTC.

Many counts were recorded for this clonotype. J is TRBJ1-1 and V is TRBV4-2, with a tentative D call TRBD1 (5 bases). V was clipped by 5 bases and J by 5 bases, with 18 bases between them. Germline V CDR1 and CDR2: LGHNA, YNFKEQ. The CDR3 sequence is 15 residues long. CDR3 protein: CASSSGTSVRTEAFF. The CDR3 nucleotides read TGTGCCAGCAGCTCCGGGACCAGCGTGAGAACTGAAGCTTTCTTT.

This clonotype was seen ten or more times. This sequence joins TRBV29-1 and TRBJ2-7; D uncertain. The CDR3 covers 13 residues. Germline assignment: CDR1 SQVTM and CDR2 ANQGSEA. The V and J ends lost 3 bases and 3 bases respectively, with 12 bases between them. The chain's CDR3 is CSVEAPGRYEQYF. CDR3 in DNA: TGCAGCGTTGAGGCGCCCGGCCGCTACGAGCAGTACTTC.

This clonotype has more than one count but fewer than ten. The chain employs TRBV6-4 and TRBJ1-2, with unresolved D. Trimming shortened V by 2 bases and J by 6 bases, and 19 bases separated the two germline ends. The CDR3 has 16 amino acids. From germline, CDR1 is MRHNA and CDR2 SNTAGT. The CDR3 reads CASSDDVTIPRDGYTF. The CDR3 DNA sequence: TGTGCCAGCAGTGACGACGTGACAATACCACGAGATGGCTACACCTTC.

CDR3 in DNA: TGTGCCAGCAGGCTGGGGGGCCCCACTGAAGCTTTCTTT. Translating gives CASRLGGPTEAFF. The chain links TRBV27 to TRBJ1-1; tentatively, D is TRBD1 (6 bases). Trimming took off 6 bases at V and 4 bases at J, with 12 bases between the two ends. CDR3 length: 13 amino acids. Germline assignment: CDR1 MNHEY and CDR2 SMNVEV (reference sequence).

Many counts were recorded for this clonotype. The rearrangement joins TRBV7-2 to TRBJ2-5; D gene unclear. The CDR3 runs to 12 residues. V was cut by 2 bases and J by 0 bases, with 1 base left in between. CDR1 and CDR2 (germline): SGHTA, FQGNSA. CDR3 amino acids: CASSLYQETQYF. CDR3 nucleotides: TGTGCCAGCAGCTTATACCAAGAGACCCAGTACTTC.

At least ten counts were recorded for this clonotype. The chain joins TRBV6-1 to TRBJ1-4, with D perhaps matching TRBD1 (6 bases). Germline V gene lookup returns CDR1 MNHNS and CDR2 SASEGT. V dropped 5 bases and J dropped 14 bases, with 21 bases sitting between them. The CDR3 loop spans 14 amino acids. CDR3 coding DNA: TGTGCCAGCAGTCCTACGGGGACATCCGTTTCGCTGTTTTTT. Translated: CASSPTGTSVSLFF.